The rows below give T cell receptor beta chains drawn from one sample of a study of blood T cell repertoires in COVID-19. Profiling relied on immunoSEQ multiplex PCR, and the TCRdb table lists in-frame clones only, not all of them. The data contain 220,000 or so clones, approximately 90% of them singletons. Material: PBMCs or T cells enriched from blood (not recorded which). The source is a woman aged 18-30 years in a cohort exposed to, infected with or recovered from COVID-19 (not recorded which). Both conserved end residues are part of each CDR3. D genes are given only for firm matches. The size entry is marked missing in some rows and otherwise reads once, few, many or a size class.

V gene	clone size	D gene	J gene	CDR3 DNA	CDR3 protein
TRBV5-1	NA	TRBD1	TRBJ2-7	TGCGCCAGCAGCCTGGACAGGGGGGACGAGCAGTACTTC	CASSLDRGDEQYF
TRBV19	NA	TRBD1	TRBJ1-3	TGTGCCAGTAGTTGGACAGGAGCTGGAAACACCATATATTTT	CASSWTGAGNTIYF
TRBV6-5	NA	NA	TRBJ1-2	TGTGCCAGCAGTTCTAGCACATATGGCTACACCTTC	CASSSSTYGYTF
TRBV2	once	TRBD1	TRBJ1-4	TGTGCCAGCAATCTCGGGACAGCCATTGAAAAACTGTTTTTT	CASNLGTAIEKLFF
TRBV6-5	NA	TRBD1	TRBJ1-5	TGTGCCAGCAGGGTACAGGGGGGCCAGCCCCAGCATTTT	CASRVQGGQPQHF
TRBV5-5	NA	NA	TRBJ1-2	TGTGCCAGCAGCTTGAGGGGAGGGGCCGGCCATTATGGCTACACCTTC	CASSLRGGAGHYGYTF
TRBV5-1	NA	NA	TRBJ1-1	TGCGCCAGCAGCTTGGAGGGTAACAGGGCTGAAGCTTTCTTT	CASSLEGNRAEAFF
TRBV18	NA	NA	TRBJ1-1	TGTGCCAGCTCAAACTTACCCGGGACACCGAACACTGAAGCTTTCTTT	CASSNLPGTPNTEAFF
TRBV11-3	once	NA	TRBJ1-2	TGTGCCAGCAGGTACCACCGGGTCCCCTTC	CASRYHRVPF
TRBV6-5	NA	TRBD2	TRBJ2-1	TGTGCCAGCAGTCCGGGACTAGCGACGGACAATGAGCAGTTCTTC	CASSPGLATDNEQFF
TRBV18	NA	NA	TRBJ1-1	TGTGCCAGCTCCTTGGTCGGTATGAACACTGAAGCTTTCTTT	CASSLVGMNTEAFF
TRBV12-3/TRBV12-4	NA	TRBD2	TRBJ2-2	TGTGCCACCACGTGGGCGGGAGTCGGGGAGCTGTTTTTT	CATTWAGVGELFF
TRBV2	NA	NA	TRBJ2-7	TGTGCCAGCAGTCCGACTTACGAGCAGTACTTC	CASSPTYEQYF
TRBV28	NA	NA	TRBJ2-7	TGTGCCAGCAGCTCCAGCGGCTCCTACGAGCAGTACTTC	CASSSSGSYEQYF
TRBV10-3	NA	NA	TRBJ2-7	TGTGCCATCAGCTCGGACAGTTTTTCCTACGAGCAGTACTTC	CAISSDSFSYEQYF
TRBV11-2	NA	TRBD2	TRBJ2-1	TGTGCCAGCAGCCAACTAGCGGGAGTGCACAATGAGCAGTTCTTC	CASSQLAGVHNEQFF
TRBV2	NA	TRBD2	TRBJ2-7	TGTGCCAGCAGCGGGCCCGGGGGGGTGTCCTACGAGCAGTACTTC	CASSGPGGVSYEQYF